This TCR beta chain was found in a study of blood T cell repertoires in COVID-19. Study summary: There were acute and convalescent COVID-19 samples, and they came from the United States, Italy and Spain.

Measured with immunoSEQ multiplex PCR; TCRdb has only the in-frame clones, and not every one. The repertoire consists of 150,000 to 200,000 clones, with about 88% occurring once and the leading ten covering less than 3.5%. V was pared by 8 bases and J by 1 base, with 18 bases between. Germline V gene sequence: CDR1 LNHDA, CDR2 SQIVND (reference sequence). The CDR3 sequence is 16 residues long. V gene TRBV19 combines with J gene TRBJ1-3; D is possibly TRBD1 (6 bases). Sequenced: peripheral blood. The receptor was isolated from a young woman with active or convalescent COVID-19. The chain's CDR3 is CASSLGGPTSGNTIYF. CDR3 DNA: TGTGCCAGTTCTTTGGGGGGGCCAACTTCTGGAAACACCATATATTTT.